These 9 T cell receptor beta chains originate from one sample sequenced in a study of T cell repertoires in cytomegalovirus infection. Each CDR3 protein gets one entry after TCRdb re-called the reads with MiXCR. Of around 120,000 distinct CDR3 sequences in the sample, roughly 9% were seen once. Sequencing input: PBMCs. The receptors derive from a human donor in good health (CMV status not recorded). Some clones in this sample may be carry-over from other donors' samples.

This clonotype showed up many times. The V gene is TRBV7-2, the J gene TRBJ1-1, with D perhaps TRBD1 (6 bases). CDR3 length: 13 residues. Germline CDR1 is SGHTA and CDR2 is FQGNSA. The V gene lost 5 bases and the J gene lost 9 bases, with 16 bases spanning the gap. The CDR3 spells CASSPLRGRQAFF. The DNA of the CDR3 is TGTGCCAGCAGCCCCCTCCGGGGGCGTCAAGCTTTCTTT.

There are many counts of this clonotype. The chain combines TRBV27 with TRBJ2-1; D call uncertain. The CDR3 is made up of 14 amino acids. Germline V gene data show CDR1 as MNHEY and CDR2 as SMNVEV (reference sequence). The ends were cut back, 3 bases at V and 4 bases at J, with 10 bases in the middle. The CDR3 nucleotides read TGTGCCAGCAGTTTTCGCCTGGGATACAATGAGCAGTTCTTC. Amino acid sequence: CASSFRLGYNEQFF.

Only a few counts were recorded for this clonotype. This chain joins TRBV27 and TRBJ2-1, with D perhaps given as TRBD1 or TRBD2 (5 bases each). The V gene lost 7 bases and the J gene lost 4 bases, with 17 bases spanning the gap. This CDR3 spans 15 amino acids. Germline CDR1 and CDR2: MNHEY and SMNVEV (reference sequence). The CDR3 reads CASKPGSLTYNEQFF. CDR3 in DNA: TGTGCCAGCAAACCAGGGAGCCTTACTTACAATGAGCAGTTCTTC.

There are many counts of this clonotype. The V and J genes are TRBV12-3 or TRBV12-4 and TRBJ2-6; D is possibly TRBD2 (6 bases). The CDR3 runs 18 residues. V lost 4 bases and J 4 bases, leaving 20 bases between the germline ends. The CDR3 loop reads CASSSLTIRDSGANVLTF. The DNA for the CDR3 is TGTGCCAGCAGTTCCCTCACTATTAGGGACTCGGGGGCCAACGTCCTGACTTTC.

The rearrangement joins TRBV14 to TRBJ2-3; D gene unclear. The germline V gene encodes CDR1 SGHDN and CDR2 FVKESK. V was trimmed by 1 base and J by 2 bases, leaving 10 bases between them. The CDR3 is 15 amino acids. The CDR3 DNA is TGTGCCAGCAGCCAAGGTGACCTCTACACAGATACGCAGTATTTT. Protein sequence: CASSQGDLYTDTQYF.

This clonotype was recorded many times. The chain recombines TRBV11-1 with TRBJ2-7; 8 bases match TRBD1. The CDR3 covers 15 residues. V was clipped by 6 bases and J by 4 bases; unmatched bases: 11. CDR1 is SGHAT and CDR2 is FQDESV in the germline V gene (reference sequence). CDR3: CASRRGQATSYEQYF. The CDR3 nucleotides are TGTGCCAGCAGACGGGGACAGGCGACGAGTTACGAGCAGTACTTC.

In its sample, this clonotype was seen many times. V gene TRBV20-1 combines with J gene TRBJ2-4; the D gene is possibly TRBD2 (5 bases). V was shortened by 0 bases and J by 0 bases, with 9 bases between the two germline ends. This CDR3 comprises 15 residues. Germline V gives CDR1 DFQATT, CDR2 SNEGSKA (reference sequence). This CDR3 is CSARDFREAKNIQYF. The CDR3 nucleotides read TGCAGTGCTAGAGATTTTCGGGAAGCCAAAAACATTCAGTACTTC.

This clonotype was seen many times. The chain employs TRBV28 and TRBJ2-3, with a tentative D call TRBD2 (6 bases). The CDR3 covers 12 residues. Trimming removed 5 bases from V and 6 bases from J, with 9 bases in between. Germline CDR1 MDHEN, CDR2 SYDVKM. In DNA form, the CDR3 reads TGTGCCAGCAGTCTCCGGGGGGATACGCAGTATTTT. Amino acids: CASSLRGDTQYF.

J is TRBJ2-1 and V is TRBV25-1; tentative D call: TRBD2 (7 bases). In germline, CDR1 is MGHDK, CDR2 SYGVNS. The CDR3 extends over 17 amino acids. Trimming shortened V by 5 bases and J by 5 bases, and 22 bases separated the two germline ends. The CDR3 DNA reads as TGTGCCAGCAGTTCCTATTATAAGGGGGGGCCCCACAATGAGCAGTTCTTC. Translation: CASSSYYKGGPHNEQFF.